This T cell receptor beta chain was sequenced during a study of CD8+ T cells in alopecia areata. Across the whole study: Each day, treated patients took oral tofacitinib twice, at 5 to 10 mg per dose. Tofacitinib ran for 6 to 18 months before 6 months off drug. General study findings and limits: Affected lesional scalp, above all in alopecia totalis/universalis, was more clonal than normal scalp.

RNA was isolated and reverse transcribed to cDNA, the sequencing template. The data were produced by immunoSEQ multiplex PCR, yet TCRdb's version contains in-frame clones alone and is incomplete. Among 70,000 or so clones listed, approximately 60% were seen once. Peripheral blood samples and lesional scalp punch biopsies were obtained from alopecia areata patients. This clone was seen a handful of times. The target antigen is unknown. V shed 4 bases and J shed 5 bases, with 16 bases lying between them. This CDR3 has 15 residues. Germline V gene sequence: CDR1 SGHNT, CDR2 YYREEE (reference sequence). Specimen: CD8+ T cells sorted from blood, collected at week 0. This receptor was taken from a human donor with alopecia areata. This chain uses TRBV5-4 with TRBJ2-1; perhaps TRBD2 as D (5 bases). The CDR3 is CASSPLTMRNNEQFF. DNA for the CDR3: TGTGCCAGCAGCCCCTTGACTATGCGGAACAATGAGCAGTTCTTC.